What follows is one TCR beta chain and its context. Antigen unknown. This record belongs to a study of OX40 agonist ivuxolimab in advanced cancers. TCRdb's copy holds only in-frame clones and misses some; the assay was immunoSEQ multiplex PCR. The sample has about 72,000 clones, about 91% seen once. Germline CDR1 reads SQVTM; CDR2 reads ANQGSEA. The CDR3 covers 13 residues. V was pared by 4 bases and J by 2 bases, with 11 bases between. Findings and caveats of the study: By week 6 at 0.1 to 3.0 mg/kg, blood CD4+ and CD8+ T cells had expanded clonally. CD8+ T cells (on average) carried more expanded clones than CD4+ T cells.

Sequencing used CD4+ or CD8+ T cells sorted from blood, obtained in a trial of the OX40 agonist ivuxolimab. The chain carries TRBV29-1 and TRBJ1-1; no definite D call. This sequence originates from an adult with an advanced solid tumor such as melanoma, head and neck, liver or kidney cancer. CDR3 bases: TGCAGCGTTGGAATTCATACAAACACTGAAGCTTTCTTT. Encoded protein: CSVGIHTNTEAFF. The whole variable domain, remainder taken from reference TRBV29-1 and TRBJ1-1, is SAVISQKPSRDICQRGTSLTIQCQVDSQVTMMFWYRQQPGQSLTLIATANQGSEATYESGFVIDKFPISRPNLTFSTLTVSNMSPEDSSIYLCSVGIHTNTEAFFGQGTRLTVV.